These 7 T cell receptor beta chains share one sample of origin, sequenced in a study of type 1 and type 2 diabetes patients. The PCR template was genomic DNA. Multiplex PCR with 30 forward and 13 reverse primers amplified the TCR beta CDR3. Using its own MiXCR run on the multiplex PCR reads, TCRdb lists one record per CDR3 protein. The sample carries more than 250,000 distinct CDR3 sequences, 45% to 60% recorded once. The material sequenced was peripheral blood mononuclear cells (PBMCs). The receptors were gathered from a man between 18 and 35 years old with type 2 diabetes.

The chain combines TRBV11-2 with TRBJ1-1; TRBD1 matches at 8 bases. Germline assignment: CDR1 SGHAT and CDR2 FQNNGV. V shed 3 bases, J shed 4 bases, and the junction held 7 bases outside the gene matches. CDR3 length: 15 residues. The CDR3, as DNA: TGTGCCAGCAGCTTGAAGACAGGGGTGGGCACTGAAGCTTTCTTT. Translating it yields CASSLKTGVGTEAFF.

The genes are TRBV7-2 and TRBJ2-5, with D unresolved. This CDR3 comprises 10 residues. In germline, CDR1 is SGHTA, CDR2 FQGNSA. V lost 6 bases and J lost 7, with 6 bases in between. The CDR3 spells CASSEWTQYF. CDR3 nucleotides: TGTGCCAGCAGTGAATGGACCCAGTACTTC.

V gene TRBV18 combines with J gene TRBJ2-2; unclear D gene. Looked up from germline, CDR1 is KGHSH and CDR2 is LQKENI. CDR3 length equals 13 residues. Trimming removed 2 bases at V and 5 bases at J, with 6 bases between. CDR3 sequence reads: CASSPTGTGELFF. Written as DNA, the CDR3 is TGTGCCAGCTCACCAACCGGGACCGGGGAGCTGTTTTTT.

As to this clonotype: This may come from a read error, since a much larger clone is one base off. The rearrangement uses TRBV15 and TRBJ2-5; the D is unclear. Germline V gene sequence: CDR1 LNHNV, CDR2 YYDKDF (reference sequence). The CDR3 is made up of 12 amino acids. V shed 1 base and J shed 1 base, with 1 base lying between them. The CDR3 loop reads CATSRAQETQYF. CDR3 bases: TGTGCCACCAGCAGAGCCCAAGAGACCCAGTACTTC.

The rearrangement uses TRBV19 and TRBJ1-4, with no clear D. The CDR3 runs to 14 residues. V was trimmed by 9 bases and J by 3 bases, leaving 14 bases between them. Germline lookup yields CDR1 LNHDA and CDR2 SQIVND (reference sequence). CDR3 coding DNA: TGTGCCAGCAGCCCGCTGTTACCTAATGAAAAACTGTTTTTT. It yields the protein CASSPLLPNEKLFF.

This clonotype was detected many times. The chain has TRBV25-1 and TRBJ2-2, with 9 bases identical to TRBD1. Germline V gives CDR1 MGHDK, CDR2 SYGVNS. The CDR3 runs 16 residues. J gave up 5 bases and V 4 bases, and 8 bases lay outside the gene matches. The CDR3 region is CASSAEGTGRTGELFF. DNA of the CDR3: TGTGCCAGCAGTGCGGAGGGGACAGGGCGGACCGGGGAGCTGTTTTTT.

The chain employs TRBV6-6 and TRBJ2-7; TRBD2 agrees at 11 bases. The CDR3 length is 15 residues. Germline V gene sequence: CDR1 MNHNY, CDR2 SVGAGI (reference sequence). The trim removed 5 bases at V and 5 bases at J, leaving 8 bases unmatched. The DNA for the CDR3 is TGTGCCAGCAGTGGAACTAGCGGGAGTATCAACGAGCAGTACTTC. It codes for CASSGTSGSINEQYF.